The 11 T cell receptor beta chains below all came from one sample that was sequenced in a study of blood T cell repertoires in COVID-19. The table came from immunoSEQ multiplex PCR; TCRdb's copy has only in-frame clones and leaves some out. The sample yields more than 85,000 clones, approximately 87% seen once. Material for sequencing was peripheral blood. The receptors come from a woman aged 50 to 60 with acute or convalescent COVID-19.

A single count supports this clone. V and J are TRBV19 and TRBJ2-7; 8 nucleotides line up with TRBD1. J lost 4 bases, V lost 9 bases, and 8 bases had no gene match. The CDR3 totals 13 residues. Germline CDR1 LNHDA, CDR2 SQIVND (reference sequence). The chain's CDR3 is CASSDRDEYEQYF. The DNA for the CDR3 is TGTGCCAGCTCGGACAGGGACGAATACGAGCAGTACTTC.

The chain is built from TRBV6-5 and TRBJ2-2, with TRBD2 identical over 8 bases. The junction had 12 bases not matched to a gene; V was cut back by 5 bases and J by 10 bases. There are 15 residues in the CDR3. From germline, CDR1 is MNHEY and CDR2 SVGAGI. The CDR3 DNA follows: TGTGCCAGCAGTCCACCCGGGAGGGATGTGGAGGAGCTGTTTTTT. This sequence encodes CASSPPGRDVEELFF.

The CDR3 protein is CASSTRDRGGGELFF. CDR3 nucleotides: TGTGCCAGCAGCACCCGGGACAGGGGCGGGGGGGAGCTGTTTTTT. The V call is TRBV9, the J call TRBJ2-2; TRBD1 aligns across 10 bases. V was pared by 4 bases and J by 8 bases, with 8 bases of the junction left unmatched. This CDR3 has 15 residues. Germline V gene lookup returns CDR1 SGDLS and CDR2 YYNGEE. The full variable domain, with the rest looked up from reference TRBV9 and TRBJ2-2, is DSGVTQTPKHLITATGQRVTLRCSPRSGDLSVYWYQQSLDQGLQFLIQYYNGEERAKGNILERFSAQQFPDLHSELNLSSLELGDSALYFCASSTRDRGGGELFFGEGSRLTVL.

The CDR3: CASSQAWRSNYGYTF. The CDR3 DNA reads TGCGCCAGCAGCCAAGCGTGGAGGTCTAACTATGGCTACACCTTC. The chain links TRBV5-1 to TRBJ1-2; no reliable D call. V was pared by 4 bases and J by 0 bases, with 13 bases between. Germline values: CDR1 SGHRS, CDR2 YFSETQ. There are 15 residues in the CDR3.

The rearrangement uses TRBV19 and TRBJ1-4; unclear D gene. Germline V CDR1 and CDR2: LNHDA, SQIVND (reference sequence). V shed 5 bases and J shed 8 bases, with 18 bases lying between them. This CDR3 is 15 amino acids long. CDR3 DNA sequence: TGTGCCAGTAGTTATCCCGGGAGGGTTGGAGAAAAACTGTTTTTT. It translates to CASSYPGRVGEKLFF.

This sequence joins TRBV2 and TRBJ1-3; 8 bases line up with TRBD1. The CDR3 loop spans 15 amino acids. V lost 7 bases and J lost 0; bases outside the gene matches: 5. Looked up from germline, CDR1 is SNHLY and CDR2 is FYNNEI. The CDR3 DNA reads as TGTGCCAGCAATTTCCAGGGGGCCTCTGGAAACACCATATATTTT. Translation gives CASNFQGASGNTIYF.

CDR3 nucleotide sequence: TGTGCCAGCAGCTTCCGACAGGGGAGCGCCGGGGAGCTGTTTTTT. Residues: CASSFRQGSAGELFF. This chain connects TRBV7-8 to TRBJ2-2, with TRBD1 identical over 8 bases. J lost 6 bases, V lost 3 bases, and 6 bases had no gene match. Germline V gene data show CDR1 as SGHVS and CDR2 as FQNEAQ. The CDR3 covers 15 residues.

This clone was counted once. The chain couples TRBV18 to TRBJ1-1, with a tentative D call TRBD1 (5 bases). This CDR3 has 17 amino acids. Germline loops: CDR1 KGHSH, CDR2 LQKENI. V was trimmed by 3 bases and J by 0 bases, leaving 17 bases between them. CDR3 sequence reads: CASSPLRWGVMNTEAFF. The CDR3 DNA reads TGTGCCAGCTCACCCTTGAGGTGGGGGGTCATGAACACTGAAGCTTTCTTT.

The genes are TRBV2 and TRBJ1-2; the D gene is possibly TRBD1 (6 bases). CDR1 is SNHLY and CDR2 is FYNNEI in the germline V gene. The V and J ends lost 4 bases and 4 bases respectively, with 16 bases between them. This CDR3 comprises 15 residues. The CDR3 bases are TGTGCCAGCAGTGGAGGGGGGGGCGACTTCTATGGCTACACCTTC. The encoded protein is CASSGGGGDFYGYTF.

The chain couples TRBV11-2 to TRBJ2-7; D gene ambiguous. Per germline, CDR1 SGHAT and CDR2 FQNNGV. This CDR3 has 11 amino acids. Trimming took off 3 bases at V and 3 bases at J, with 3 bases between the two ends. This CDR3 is CASSFSYEQYF. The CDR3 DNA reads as TGTGCCAGCAGCTTTAGCTACGAGCAGTACTTC.

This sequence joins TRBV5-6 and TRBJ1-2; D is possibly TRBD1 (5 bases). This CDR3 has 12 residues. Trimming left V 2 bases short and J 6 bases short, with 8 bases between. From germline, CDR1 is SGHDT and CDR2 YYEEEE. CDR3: CASSFGGDGYTF. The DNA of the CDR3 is TGTGCCAGCAGCTTCGGGGGGGATGGCTACACCTTC.